A single sample is the source of the 13 T cell receptor beta chains below, sequenced in a study of blood T cell repertoires in COVID-19. Libraries were prepared by immunoSEQ multiplex PCR; TCRdb keeps only in-frame clonotypes and omits some of them. The sample includes about 360,000 clones, around nine tenths of them seen just once. Sequencing was carried out using peripheral blood. All receptors derive from a woman aged 55-70 years with COVID-19, enrolled during active disease.

The CDR3 coding sequence is TGTGCCAGCAGTTACCCGGGGGGGGTCGAGCAGTACTTC. Translating it yields CASSYPGGVEQYF. The genes are TRBV6-5 and TRBJ2-7, with 8 bases lining up with TRBD2. In germline, CDR1 is MNHEY, CDR2 SVGAGI. The CDR3 totals 13 residues. V lost 2 bases, J lost 6 bases, and 3 bases stayed unmatched.

J is TRBJ2-3 and V is TRBV30, with D possibly being TRBD2 (5 bases). The CDR3 is 13 residues long. Germline assignment: CDR1 GTSNPN and CDR2 SVGIG (reference sequence). The V and J ends lost 3 bases and 3 bases respectively, with 10 bases between them. The CDR3 DNA reads TGTGCCTGGAGGGGTCCGGGGACAGATACGCAGTATTTT. It encodes CAWRGPGTDTQYF.

This chain links TRBV7-2 with TRBJ2-5; no clear D. The CDR3 covers 13 residues. Trimming pared 5 bases from V and 0 bases from J, leaving 7 bases between. Germline assignment: CDR1 SGHTA and CDR2 FQGNSA. The CDR3 DNA reads as TGTGCCAGCAGCCGCGCTAACCAAGAGACCCAGTACTTC. It encodes CASSRANQETQYF.

As to this clone: The same CDR3 also results from other DNA sequences found in this sample. The chain uses TRBV19 and TRBJ1-2, with TRBD1 matching 7 bases. The V and J ends lost 3 bases and 6 bases, in that order; junction bases with no gene match: 1. Germline V CDR1 and CDR2: LNHDA, SQIVND (reference sequence). The CDR3 is made up of 12 amino acids. CDR3 coding DNA: TGTGCCAGTAGTATCGGACAGGATGGCTACACCTTC. Translated, it gives CASSIGQDGYTF.

This chain joins TRBV7-8 and TRBJ1-3, with 9 bases identical to TRBD1. Trimming removed 5 bases from V and 2 bases from J; junction bases left unmatched: 4. The CDR3 loop spans 15 amino acids. From germline, CDR1 is SGHVS and CDR2 FQNEAQ. CDR3 residues: CASSQRQGAGNTIYF. CDR3 nucleotides: TGTGCCAGCAGCCAAAGACAGGGGGCTGGAAACACCATATATTTT.

This clone appeared a single time. The chain carries TRBV11-3 and TRBJ2-2, with TRBD2 as a possible D gene (6 bases). Germline V gene data show CDR1 as SGHNT and CDR2 as YENEEA. Trimming stripped 5 bases from V and 5 bases from J, with 18 bases between. This CDR3 is 16 amino acids long. CDR3 nucleotides: TGTGCCAGCAGCGCCCCCGGAGGGGCCCGGACCGGGGAGCTGTTTTTT. Translation: CASSAPGGARTGELFF.

This rearrangement joins TRBV4-2 to TRBJ2-1; 10 bases are a match to TRBD2. In germline, CDR1 is LGHNA, CDR2 YNFKEQ. V trimming: 4 bases; J trimming: 5 bases; junction bases outside the gene matches: 5. The CDR3 is 15 amino acids. The CDR3 nucleotides read TGTGCCAGCAGCCCTCAGCGGGGGGGGAACAATGAGCAGTTCTTC. Protein: CASSPQRGGNNEQFF.

This chain uses TRBV11-3 with TRBJ2-3, with TRBD2 matching 12 bases. V lost 5 bases, J lost 0 bases, and 3 bases stayed unmatched. This CDR3 comprises 16 residues. In germline, CDR1 is SGHNT, CDR2 YENEEA. The CDR3 here is CASSRTSGVSTDTQYF. The CDR3 DNA is TGTGCCAGCAGCCGGACTAGCGGGGTTAGCACAGATACGCAGTATTTT. Full variable domain (outside the CDR3, taken from reference TRBV11-3 and TRBJ2-3): EAGVVQSPRYKIIEKKQPVAFWCNPISGHNTLYWYLQNLGQGPELLIRYENEEAVDDSQLPKDRFSAERLKGVDSTLKIQPAELGDSAVYLCASSRTSGVSTDTQYFGPGTRLTVL.

The chain employs TRBV6-1 and TRBJ1-2; maybe TRBD1 (6 bases). Germline CDR1 is MNHNS and CDR2 is SASEGT. Trimming removed 3 bases from V and 12 bases from J, with 8 bases in between. CDR3 length: 10 residues. The CDR3 spells CASSEGTNTF. CDR3 DNA: TGTGCCAGCAGTGAGGGGACAAACACCTTC.

This clone was seen only once. The V call is TRBV3-1 (or the pseudogene TRBV3-2), the J call TRBJ1-2; TRBD1 matches 9 bases. The CDR3 has 15 amino acids. V shed 0 bases and J 8 bases; nucleotides not matched to a gene: 7. Germline V gene sequence: CDR1 LGHDT, CDR2 YNNKEL (reference sequence). In DNA, the CDR3 is TGTGCCAGCAGCCAAGACCCACAGGGGGCGGGCGGCTACACCTTC. Amino acids: CASSQDPQGAGGYTF.

In DNA, the CDR3 is TGCGCCAGCAGCTTGCCGGGATCAGATACGCAGTATTTT. Amino acid sequence: CASSLPGSDTQYF. This chain joins TRBV5-1 and TRBJ2-3; TRBD2 might be the D (5 bases). V dropped 1 base and J dropped 4 bases, with 7 bases sitting between them. CDR3 size: 13 residues. Germline CDR1 is SGHRS and CDR2 is YFSETQ.

The chain uses TRBV10-3 and TRBJ2-1; 8 positions agree with TRBD2. V dropped 4 bases and J dropped 6; count of bases not matched to a gene: 11. Germline CDR1 and CDR2: ENHRY and SYGVKD. This CDR3 region has 16 residues. The DNA for the CDR3 is TGTGCCATCAGTGGTTTAGGCGGGGGGAGGCCCAATGAGCAGTTCTTC. Encoded protein: CAISGLGGGRPNEQFF.

The chain couples TRBV2 to TRBJ2-1; a weak D match, TRBD1 (6 bases). Germline assignment: CDR1 SNHLY and CDR2 FYNNEI. Trimming left V 8 bases short and J 2 bases short, with 10 bases between. The CDR3 contains 13 residues. Written as DNA, the CDR3 is TGTGCCAGCGGGGGCGAAACCTACAATGAGCAGTTCTTC. This gives the protein CASGGETYNEQFF.